Listed below are T cell receptor beta chains from one sample, sequenced in a study of T cells after yellow fever vaccination. TCRdb reanalysed the 5' RACE reads using MiXCR and keeps one entry per CDR3 protein. The data show under 300,000 distinct CDR3 sequences, about 7% seen once. The sample in question was CD4+ T cells sorted from PBMCs, obtained 15 days after the yellow fever booster vaccination. All receptors derive from a man between 25 and 39 years old who received the YFV17D yellow fever vaccine. CDR3s include the opening cysteine and the closing phenylalanine or tryptophan. Each record gives: clone size, J gene, V gene, D gene, CDR3 DNA, CDR3 protein. The D gene is left open where the match is weak. Some rows have no size entry. The others give once, few or many, or a class for an expanded clone.

few TRBJ2-1 TRBV7-8 . TGTGCCAGCAGCTTTATCTGGGGCGATGAGCAGTTCTTC CASSFIWGDEQFF
few TRBJ2-3 TRBV5-4 . TGTGCCAGCAGCTTGGAGCGGCGGAACACAGATACGCAGTATTTT CASSLERRNTDTQYF
few TRBJ2-5 TRBV20-1 TRBD2 TGCAGTGCAGGACTAGCGGGAGCCCCCCAAGAGACCCAGTACTTC CSAGLAGAPQETQYF
few TRBJ2-1 TRBV5-1 . TGCGCCAGCAGCTTGGGACTTCAGGGGGGGGCGGCCAATGAGCAGTTCTTC CASSLGLQGGAANEQFF
many TRBJ2-1 TRBV7-9 . TGTGCCAGCAGCTTAGACAGTAACAATGAGCAGTTCTTC CASSLDSNNEQFF
. TRBJ2-2 TRBV4-3 . TGCGCCAGCAGCCAGGGGCCGAACACCTGGGAGCTGTTTTTT CASSQGPNTWELFF
. TRBJ1-6 TRBV9 . TGTGCCAGCAGCATAGCGGGGGATAATTCACCCCTCCACTTT CASSIAGDNSPLHF
many TRBJ2-3 TRBV27 . TGTGCCAGCAGTTTCACGATCACAGATACGCAGTATTTT CASSFTITDTQYF
many TRBJ2-5 TRBV4-1 . TGCGCCAGCAGCCAAGATCGAGGGCAGCAAGAGACCCAGTACTTC CASSQDRGQQETQYF
few TRBJ1-3 TRBV11-2 . TGTGCCAGCAGCTTAGTCTTTGGGGGTTTCTCTGGAAACACCATATATTTT CASSLVFGGFSGNTIYF
many TRBJ1-5 TRBV7-8 . TGTGCCAGCAGCTTAGACGGAGGAGAATATCAGCCCCAGCATTTT CASSLDGGEYQPQHF
few TRBJ2-1 TRBV24-1 . TGTGCCACAAGTGGTGATCTGAATGAGCAGTTCTTC CATSGDLNEQFF
few TRBJ2-1 TRBV3-1 . TGTGCCAGCAGCCAAATTGGGGGTAGCGGAGGTAATGAGCAGTTCTTC CASSQIGGSGGNEQFF
many TRBJ2-7 TRBV12-3/TRBV12-4 . TGTGCCAGCAGTTTAATTTACGAGCAGTACTTC CASSLIYEQYF
. TRBJ2-3 TRBV5-6 . TGTGCCAGCAGCTTGTTTTTCGGATATACGCAGTATTTT CASSLFFGYTQYF
few TRBJ2-7 TRBV5-1 TRBD2 TGCGCCAGCAGCATCGGACTAGCAGCCTACGAGCAGTACTTC CASSIGLAAYEQYF
few TRBJ2-7 TRBV7-2 . TGTGCCAGCACCTCCCAGGACTTCAACTACGAGCAGTACTTC CASTSQDFNYEQYF
many TRBJ2-7 TRBV20-1 . TGCAGTGCTAGCGGGGCCTCCTACGAGCAGTACTTC CSASGASYEQYF
. TRBJ2-5 TRBV7-2 . TGTGCCAGCAGCGTACCAGGGTTGTCCCAGTACTTC CASSVPGLSQYF
. TRBJ1-6 TRBV7-6 . TGTGCCAGCAGCGCACGGGCTTCCTCCGATTCACCCCTCCACTTT CASSARASSDSPLHF
. TRBJ1-5 TRBV20-1 . TGCAGTGCTAGTCCGGGACAAAGTATCAATCAGCCCCAGCATTTT CSASPGQSINQPQHF
. TRBJ2-7 TRBV20-1 TRBD2 TGCAGTGCTAGGCCTGGGACTAGCGGGAGAGCAAACTACGAGCAGTACTTC CSARPGTSGRANYEQYF
few TRBJ2-7 TRBV19 . TGTGCCAGTAGCCCTCAGCGGTCCGGGGGCCCTAGGTACTTC CASSPQRSGGPRYF
few TRBJ2-7 TRBV18 . TGTGCCAGCTCACCGTTGAGACCCATGATAGGGTCTAGCGAGCAGTACTTC CASSPLRPMIGSSEQYF
. TRBJ2-6 TRBV5-1 . TGCGCCAGCAGCTTGGTTCGGACAACTGGGGCCAACGTCCTGACTTTC CASSLVRTTGANVLTF
. TRBJ2-7 TRBV7-2 . TGTGCCAGCAGCTTGAGTCGGATGTCCTACGAGCAGTACTTC CASSLSRMSYEQYF
. TRBJ2-1 TRBV20-1 . TGCAGTGCTAGTACGGGACACTTAAACAATGAGCAGTTCTTC CSASTGHLNNEQFF
. TRBJ2-1 TRBV6-1 . TGTGCCAGCACCTCCGGGGAGATGGTTGGTAATGAGCAGTTCTTC CASTSGEMVGNEQFF
. TRBJ2-3 TRBV5-1 . TGCGCCAGCAGCTTGTACGGGGGTAGCACAGATACGCAGTATTTT CASSLYGGSTDTQYF
few TRBJ2-3 TRBV5-1 . TGCGCCAGCAGCTGGCGGAGGGCAGATACGCAGTATTTT CASSWRRADTQYF
few TRBJ2-1 TRBV20-1 . TGCAGTGCTAGTCTCGGGAGCTCCTACAATGAGCAGTTCTTC CSASLGSSYNEQFF
many TRBJ2-2 TRBV6-2/TRBV6-3 . TGTGCCAGCCGACAGGCCCAGAACACCGGGGAGCTGTTTTTT CASRQAQNTGELFF
many TRBJ2-3 TRBV5-1 . TGTGCCAGTAGTTCCGGGACTAGCACAGATACGCAGTATTTT CASSSGTSTDTQYF
. TRBJ1-2 TRBV4-3 . TGCGCCAGCAGCCAGGACTCCAGAAATAACTATGGCTACACCTTC CASSQDSRNNYGYTF
many TRBJ2-3 TRBV7-8 TRBD2 TGTGCCAGCAGCACTCCGGGACTAGTGCCTCCGTATTTT CASSTPGLVPPYF
many TRBJ2-3 TRBV5-6 . TGTGCCAGCAGCTTCAAAGGTACAGATACGCAGTATTTT CASSFKGTDTQYF
many TRBJ2-7 TRBV12-3/TRBV12-4 TRBD2 TGTGCCAGCCGGGGGGGAACTAGCGGGGATTACGAGCAGTACTTC CASRGGTSGDYEQYF
. TRBJ1-5 TRBV2 . TGTGCCAGCAGTGAAAGGGGGAGATATCAGCCCCAGCATTTT CASSERGRYQPQHF
. TRBJ2-5 TRBV5-1 TRBD1 TGCGCCAGCAAGCAGGGGGCGGTAGAAGAGACCCAGTACTTC CASKQGAVEETQYF
. TRBJ2-5 TRBV5-1 TRBD1 TGCGCCAGCAGCCAGACAGGGGGTACGGAGACCCAGTACTTC CASSQTGGTETQYF
many TRBJ2-7 TRBV3-1 . TGTGCCAGCAGCCAGGGCTACGAGCAGTACTTC CASSQGYEQYF
. TRBJ2-6 TRBV12-3/TRBV12-4 . TGTGCCAGCAGTCCGACAGACAGCTCTGGGGCCAACGTCCTGACTTTC CASSPTDSSGANVLTF
. TRBJ2-1 TRBV12-3/TRBV12-4 TRBD2 TGTGCCAGCAGTTTGGGCGGGAGGGCCAGGGATGAGCAGTTCTTC CASSLGGRARDEQFF
few TRBJ2-7 TRBV18 TRBD2 TGTGCCAGCTCACCTGTCGGAGCGGGAGGGCCCCTCGAGCAGTACTTC CASSPVGAGGPLEQYF
. TRBJ2-2 TRBV20-1 TRBD1 TGCAGTGCTAGGACAGGGGGATTGCTGTTTTTT CSARTGGLLFF